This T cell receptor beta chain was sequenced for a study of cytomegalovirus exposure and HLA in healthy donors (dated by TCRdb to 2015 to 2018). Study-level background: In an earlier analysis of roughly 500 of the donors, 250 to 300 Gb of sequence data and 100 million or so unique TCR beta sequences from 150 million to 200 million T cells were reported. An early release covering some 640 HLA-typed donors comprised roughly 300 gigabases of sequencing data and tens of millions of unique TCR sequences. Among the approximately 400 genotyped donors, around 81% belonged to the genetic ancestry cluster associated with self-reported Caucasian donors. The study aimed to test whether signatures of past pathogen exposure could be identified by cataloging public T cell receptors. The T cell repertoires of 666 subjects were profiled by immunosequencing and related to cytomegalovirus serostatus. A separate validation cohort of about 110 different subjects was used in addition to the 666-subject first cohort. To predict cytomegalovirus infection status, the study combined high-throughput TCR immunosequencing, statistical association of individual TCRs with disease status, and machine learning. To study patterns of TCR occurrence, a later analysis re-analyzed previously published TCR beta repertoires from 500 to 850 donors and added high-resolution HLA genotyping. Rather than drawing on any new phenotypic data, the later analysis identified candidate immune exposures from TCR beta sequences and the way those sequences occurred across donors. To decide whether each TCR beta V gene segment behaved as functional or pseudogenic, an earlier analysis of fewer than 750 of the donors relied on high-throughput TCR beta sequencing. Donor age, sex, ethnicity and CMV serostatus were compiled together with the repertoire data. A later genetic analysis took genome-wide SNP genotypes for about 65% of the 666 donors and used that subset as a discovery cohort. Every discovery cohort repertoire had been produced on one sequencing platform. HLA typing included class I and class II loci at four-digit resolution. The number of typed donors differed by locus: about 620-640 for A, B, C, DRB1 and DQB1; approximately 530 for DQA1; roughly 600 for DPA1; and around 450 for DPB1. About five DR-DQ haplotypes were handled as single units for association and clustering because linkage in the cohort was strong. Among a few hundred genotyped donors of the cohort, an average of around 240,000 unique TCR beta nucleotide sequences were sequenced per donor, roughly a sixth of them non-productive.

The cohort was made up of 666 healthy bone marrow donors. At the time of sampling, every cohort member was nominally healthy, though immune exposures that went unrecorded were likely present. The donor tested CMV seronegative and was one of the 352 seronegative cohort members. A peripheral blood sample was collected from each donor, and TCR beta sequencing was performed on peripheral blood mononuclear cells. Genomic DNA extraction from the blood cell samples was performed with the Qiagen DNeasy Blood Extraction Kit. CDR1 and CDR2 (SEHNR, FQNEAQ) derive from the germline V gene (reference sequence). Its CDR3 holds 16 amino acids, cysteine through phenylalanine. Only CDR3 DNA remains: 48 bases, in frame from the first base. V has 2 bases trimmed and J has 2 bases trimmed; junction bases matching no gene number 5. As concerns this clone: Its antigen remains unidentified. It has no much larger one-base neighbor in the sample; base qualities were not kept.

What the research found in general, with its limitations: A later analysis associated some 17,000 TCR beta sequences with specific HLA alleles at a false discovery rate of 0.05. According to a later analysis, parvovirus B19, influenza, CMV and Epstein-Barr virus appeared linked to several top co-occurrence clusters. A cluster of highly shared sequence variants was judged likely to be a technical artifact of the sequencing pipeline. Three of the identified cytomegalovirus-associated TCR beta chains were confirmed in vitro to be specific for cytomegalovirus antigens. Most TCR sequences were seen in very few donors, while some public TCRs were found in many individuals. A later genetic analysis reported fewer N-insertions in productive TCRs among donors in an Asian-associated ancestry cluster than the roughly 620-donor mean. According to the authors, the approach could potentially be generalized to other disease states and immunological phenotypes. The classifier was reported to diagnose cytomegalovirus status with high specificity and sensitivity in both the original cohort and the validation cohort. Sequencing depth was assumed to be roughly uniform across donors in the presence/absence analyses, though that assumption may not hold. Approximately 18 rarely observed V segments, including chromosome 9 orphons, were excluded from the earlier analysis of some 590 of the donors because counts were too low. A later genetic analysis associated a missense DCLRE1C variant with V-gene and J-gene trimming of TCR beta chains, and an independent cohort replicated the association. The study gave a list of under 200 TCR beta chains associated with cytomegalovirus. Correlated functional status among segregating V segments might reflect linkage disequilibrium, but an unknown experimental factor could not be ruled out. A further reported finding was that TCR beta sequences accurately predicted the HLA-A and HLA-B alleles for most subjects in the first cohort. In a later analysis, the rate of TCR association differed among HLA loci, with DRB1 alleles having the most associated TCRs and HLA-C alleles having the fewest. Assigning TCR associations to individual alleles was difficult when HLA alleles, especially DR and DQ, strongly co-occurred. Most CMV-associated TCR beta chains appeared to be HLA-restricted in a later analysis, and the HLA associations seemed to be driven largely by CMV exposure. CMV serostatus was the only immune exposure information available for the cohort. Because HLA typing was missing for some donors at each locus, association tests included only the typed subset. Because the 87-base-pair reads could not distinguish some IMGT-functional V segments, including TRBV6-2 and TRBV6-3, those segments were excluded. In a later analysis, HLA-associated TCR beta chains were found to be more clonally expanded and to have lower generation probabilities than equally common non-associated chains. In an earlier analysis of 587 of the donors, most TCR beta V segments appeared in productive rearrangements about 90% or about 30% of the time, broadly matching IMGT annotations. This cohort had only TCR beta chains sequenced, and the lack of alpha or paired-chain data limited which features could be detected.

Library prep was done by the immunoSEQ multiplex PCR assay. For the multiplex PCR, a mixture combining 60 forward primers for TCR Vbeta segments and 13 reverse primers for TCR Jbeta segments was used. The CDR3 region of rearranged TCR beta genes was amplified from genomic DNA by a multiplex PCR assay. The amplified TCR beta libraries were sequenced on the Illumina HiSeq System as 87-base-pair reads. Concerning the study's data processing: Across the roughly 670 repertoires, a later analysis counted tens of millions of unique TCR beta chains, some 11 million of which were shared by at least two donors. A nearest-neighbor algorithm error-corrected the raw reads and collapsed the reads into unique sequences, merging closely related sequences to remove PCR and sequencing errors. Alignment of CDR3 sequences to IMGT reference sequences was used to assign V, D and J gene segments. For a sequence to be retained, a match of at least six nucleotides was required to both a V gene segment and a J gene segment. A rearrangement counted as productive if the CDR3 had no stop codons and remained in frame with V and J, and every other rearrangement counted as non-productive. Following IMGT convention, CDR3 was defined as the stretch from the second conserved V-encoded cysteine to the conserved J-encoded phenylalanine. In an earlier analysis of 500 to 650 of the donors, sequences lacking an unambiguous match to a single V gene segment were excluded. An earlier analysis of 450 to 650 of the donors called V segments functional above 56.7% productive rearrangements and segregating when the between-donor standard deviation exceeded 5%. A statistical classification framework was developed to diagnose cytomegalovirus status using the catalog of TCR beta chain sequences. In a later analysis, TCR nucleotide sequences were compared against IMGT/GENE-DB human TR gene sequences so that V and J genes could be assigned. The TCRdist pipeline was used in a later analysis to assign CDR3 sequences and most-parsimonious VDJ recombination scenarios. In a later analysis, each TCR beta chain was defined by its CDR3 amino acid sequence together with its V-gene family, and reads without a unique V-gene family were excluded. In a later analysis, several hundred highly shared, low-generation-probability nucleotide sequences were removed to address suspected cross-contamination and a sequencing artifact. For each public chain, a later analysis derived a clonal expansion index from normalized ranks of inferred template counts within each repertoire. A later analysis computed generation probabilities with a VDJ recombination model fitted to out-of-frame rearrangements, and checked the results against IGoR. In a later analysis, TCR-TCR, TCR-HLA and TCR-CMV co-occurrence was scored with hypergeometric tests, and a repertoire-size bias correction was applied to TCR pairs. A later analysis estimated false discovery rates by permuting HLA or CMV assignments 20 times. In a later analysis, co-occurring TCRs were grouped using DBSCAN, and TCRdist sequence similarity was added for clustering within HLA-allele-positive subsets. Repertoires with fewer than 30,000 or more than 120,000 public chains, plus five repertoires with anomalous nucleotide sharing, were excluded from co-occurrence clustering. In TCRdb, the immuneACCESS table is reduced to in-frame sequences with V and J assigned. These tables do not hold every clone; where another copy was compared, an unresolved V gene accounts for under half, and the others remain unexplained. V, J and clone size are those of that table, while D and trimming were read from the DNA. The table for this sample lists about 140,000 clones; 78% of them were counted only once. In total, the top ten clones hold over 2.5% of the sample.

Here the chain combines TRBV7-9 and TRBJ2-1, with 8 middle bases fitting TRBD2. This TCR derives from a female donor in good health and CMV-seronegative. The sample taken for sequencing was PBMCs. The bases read TGTGCCAGCAGCTTAACGTTGGGACTAGCCTACAATGAGCAGTTCTTC. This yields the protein CASSLTLGLAYNEQFF.